The 30 T cell receptor beta chains presented below share a single source sample, sequenced in a study of T cell changes during pregnancy in multiple sclerosis. Generated by immunoSEQ multiplex PCR, the TCRdb table keeps only in-frame clones and is missing some. The sample gives roughly 45,000 clones, roughly 90% of which show up once; approximately 1.2% is in the top ten. This sample comprised CD4+ T cells from peripheral blood mononuclear cells, obtained in the second trimester of pregnancy. The source is a female donor with multiple sclerosis, enrolled in a pregnancy study.

This clone appeared a single time. The CDR3 DNA is TGTGCCAGCAGTGAAAGGGGGTACACCGGGGAGCTGTTTTTT. Translating it yields CASSERGYTGELFF. The rearrangement joins TRBV2 to TRBJ2-2; D is perhaps TRBD1 (6 bases). V lost 2 bases, J lost 3 bases, and 7 bases lay in between. Germline V gives CDR1 SNHLY, CDR2 FYNNEI. This CDR3 spans 14 amino acids.

The genes are TRBV7-2 and TRBJ2-3, with TRBD1 matching over 7 bases. This CDR3 has 14 amino acids. Germline values: CDR1 SGHTA, CDR2 FQGNSA. The trim removed 5 bases at V and 4 bases at J, leaving 6 bases unmatched. CDR3 bases: TGTGCCAGCAGCCGGGGACAGAACTCAGATACGCAGTATTTT. It translates to CASSRGQNSDTQYF.

The chain joins TRBV25-1 to TRBJ1-5, with D possibly matching TRBD1 (5 bases). Germline loops: CDR1 MGHDK, CDR2 SYGVNS. Trimming shortened V by 4 bases and J by 1 base, and 14 bases separated the two germline ends. The length of the CDR3 is 16 residues. In DNA form, the CDR3 reads TGTGCCAGCAGTGGGCCGGGGGGGTTCAGCAATCAGCCCCAGCATTTT. Translating gives CASSGPGGFSNQPQHF.

This chain uses TRBV7-9 with TRBJ2-6; 8 bases agree with TRBD1. There are 16 residues in the CDR3. Germline V gene data show CDR1 as SEHNR and CDR2 as FQNEAQ (reference sequence). The ends lost 5 bases at V and 2 bases at J; junction bases unmatched: 5. The chain's CDR3 is CASSDAGGPGANVLTF. CDR3 sequence (DNA): TGTGCCAGCAGCGACGCAGGGGGCCCTGGGGCCAACGTCCTGACTTTC.

The rearrangement links TRBV28 to TRBJ2-3; D is possibly TRBD2 (5 bases). The CDR3 has 14 amino acids. Trimming left V 2 bases short and J 2 bases short, with 8 bases between. Germline CDR1 and CDR2: MDHEN and SYDVKM. DNA for the CDR3: TGTGCCAGCAGTTTAGCGGGTACCACAGATACGCAGTATTTT. This encodes CASSLAGTTDTQYF.

The rearrangement uses TRBV5-1 and TRBJ2-6, with TRBD1 matching over 8 bases. CDR1 SGHRS and CDR2 YFSETQ come from the germline V gene. V lost 6 bases and J lost 0; bases outside the gene matches: 11. The CDR3 covers 18 residues. The CDR3 sequence is CASTTPRTGTSGANVLTF. CDR3 bases: TGCGCCAGCACCACGCCCCGGACAGGGACCTCTGGGGCCAACGTCCTGACTTTC.

V gene TRBV5-4 combines with J gene TRBJ2-7; 11 bases fit TRBD2. The CDR3 spans 15 residues. V was clipped by 4 bases and J by 6 bases; unmatched bases: 9. Germline loops: CDR1 SGHNT, CDR2 YYREEE (reference sequence). CDR3 loop: CASSPRVAGGSEQYF. The CDR3 DNA is TGTGCCAGCAGCCCTCGGGTAGCGGGGGGGTCCGAGCAGTACTTC. The variable domain in full, completed from reference TRBV5-4 and TRBJ2-7, reads ETGVTQSPTHLIKTRGQQVTLRCSSQSGHNTVSWYQQALGQGPQFIFQYYREEENGRGNFPPRFSGLQFPNYSSELNVNALELDDSALYLCASSPRVAGGSEQYFGPGTRLTVT.

The genes are TRBV27 and TRBJ2-1; 12 positions match TRBD2. The germline V gene encodes CDR1 MNHEY and CDR2 SMNVEV (reference sequence). V trimming: 3 bases; J trimming: 8 bases; junction bases outside the gene matches: 14. The length of the CDR3 is 18 residues. CDR3 sequence: CASSLAHLTSGSIDEQFF. CDR3 nucleotide sequence: TGTGCCAGCAGTTTGGCCCACCTGACTAGCGGGAGCATCGATGAGCAGTTCTTC.

V is TRBV5-4 and J is TRBJ2-1, with TRBD2 matching over 12 bases. The V gene end was trimmed by 1 base and the J gene end by 10 bases; junction bases not matched to a gene: 9. Looked up from germline, CDR1 is SGHNT and CDR2 is YYREEE (reference sequence). The CDR3 contains 16 residues. The CDR3 loop is CASSLPGTSGWGEQFF. In DNA, the CDR3 is TGTGCCAGCAGCTTGCCCGGGACTAGCGGGTGGGGGGAGCAGTTCTTC.

This clone came up once. CDR3 in DNA: TGTGCCAGCAGGACACAGAACACTGAAGCTTTCTTT. Its translation: CASRTQNTEAFF. The V and J genes are TRBV27 and TRBJ1-1, with D hard to call. Germline V CDR1 and CDR2: MNHEY, SMNVEV (reference sequence). V lost 6 bases to trimming and J lost 1 base, with 6 bases between them. The CDR3 is made up of 12 amino acids.

The rearrangement uses TRBV7-8 and TRBJ2-7; 7 bases agree with TRBD1. V lost 5 bases and J lost 6; bases outside the gene matches: 7. The CDR3 extends over 13 amino acids. Germline values: CDR1 SGHVS, CDR2 FQNEAQ. CDR3 DNA: TGTGCCAGCAGCGTCTTCCGGGACAGCGAGCAGTACTTC. Its translation is CASSVFRDSEQYF.

This clone was detected once. Other DNA sequences in this specimen translate into the identical CDR3. The chain uses TRBV6-1 and TRBJ2-7, with 12 bases aligning to TRBD1. Germline CDR1 and CDR2: MNHNS and SASEGT. The CDR3 extends over 17 amino acids. The V segment lost 6 bases and the J segment 4 bases; nucleotides outside the gene matches: 13. CDR3 sequence reads: CASREPGTGGASYEQYF. As DNA, the CDR3 is TGTGCCAGCAGGGAACCCGGGACAGGGGGCGCGTCTTACGAGCAGTACTTC.

J is TRBJ2-3 and V is TRBV5-1, with D unclear. The CDR3 consists of 13 residues. Trimming pared 2 bases from V and 8 bases from J, leaving 12 bases between. CDR1 is SGHRS, CDR2 YFSETQ, per germline. In nucleotides, the CDR3 is TGCGCCAGCAGCTTAGAGGTTTTGGCTACGCAGTATTTT. Translation: CASSLEVLATQYF.

The chain is built from TRBV11-1 and TRBJ2-7; 11 bases fit TRBD1. Germline V gene lookup returns CDR1 SGHAT and CDR2 FQDESV (reference sequence). With 5 bases clipped from V and 2 bases from J, the junction kept 2 bases outside the gene matches. This CDR3 spans 14 amino acids. The CDR3 coding sequence is TGTGCCAGCAGCCCGGGACAGGGGGCCTACGAGCAGTACTTC. Encoded protein: CASSPGQGAYEQYF.

The chain couples TRBV7-8 to TRBJ1-1; 9 bases are shared with TRBD1. The CDR3 length is 17 residues. CDR1 is SGHVS, CDR2 FQNEAQ, per germline. The V and J ends lost 7 bases and 0 bases, in that order; junction bases with no gene match: 12. As DNA, the CDR3 is TGTGCCAGCACAAGAATAGGGACAGGGAACATGAACACTGAAGCTTTCTTT. This gives the protein CASTRIGTGNMNTEAFF.

The chain links TRBV2 to TRBJ2-3; D not resolved. V was shortened by 5 bases and J by 5 bases, with 20 bases between the two germline ends. The CDR3 length is 16 residues. In germline, CDR1 is SNHLY, CDR2 FYNNEI. The CDR3 coding sequence is TGTGCCAGCAGTATTGACACGGCCCGATCCTTAGATACGCAGTATTTT. This encodes CASSIDTARSLDTQYF.

The CDR3: CASSFNIQETQYF. CDR3 nucleotide sequence: TGTGCCAGCAGTTTTAACATCCAAGAGACCCAGTACTTC. The chain has TRBV28 and TRBJ2-5; no definite D call. Per germline, CDR1 MDHEN and CDR2 SYDVKM. The CDR3 is made up of 13 amino acids. V lost 3 bases and J 1 base, leaving 6 bases between the germline ends.

The gene calls are TRBV6-4 and TRBJ2-6, with 8 positions matching TRBD1. Germline V CDR1 and CDR2: MRHNA, SNTAGT. Unmatched junction bases numbered 14, after V lost 6 bases and J lost 4 bases. The CDR3 has 18 residues. The CDR3 here is CASSPGAGGASGANVLTF. The CDR3 DNA sequence: TGTGCCAGCAGCCCCGGGGCAGGGGGCGCTTCCGGGGCCAACGTCCTGACTTTC.

This chain connects TRBV7-2 to TRBJ1-2; 8 bases fit TRBD1. The CDR3 length is 13 residues. CDR1 is SGHTA and CDR2 is FQGNSA in the germline V gene. The V and J ends lost 5 bases and 6 bases, in that order; junction bases with no gene match: 5. This CDR3 reads CASSLDRVDGYTF. As DNA, the CDR3 is TGTGCCAGCAGCCTGGACAGGGTGGATGGCTACACCTTC.

The CDR3 loop is CASALQAGGYEQYF. As DNA, the CDR3 is TGTGCCAGCGCCCTTCAGGCGGGGGGTTACGAGCAGTACTTC. The chain has TRBV7-6 and TRBJ2-7, with 8 bases fitting TRBD2. This CDR3 contains 14 residues. V trimming: 8 bases; J trimming: 4 bases; junction bases outside the gene matches: 10. Germline CDR1 and CDR2: SGHVS and FNYEAQ.

This clone has only a few counts. J is TRBJ2-2 and V is TRBV15, with 10 positions matching TRBD1. This CDR3 spans 15 amino acids. CDR1 is LNHNV, CDR2 YYDKDF, per germline (reference sequence). J gave up 3 bases and V 5 bases, and 3 bases lay outside the gene matches. The CDR3: CATSGGTGDTGELFF. In DNA form, the CDR3 reads TGTGCCACCAGCGGCGGGACAGGGGACACCGGGGAGCTGTTTTTT.

The V call is TRBV28, the J call TRBJ2-7; TRBD1 might be the D (5 bases). This CDR3 has 15 residues. CDR1 and CDR2 (germline): MDHEN, SYDVKM. Trimming shortened V by 6 bases and J by 9 bases, and 24 bases separated the two germline ends. CDR3 coding DNA: TGTGCCAGCAGACCCGCAGGGCCCAGGCCCCTGCCGCAGTACTTC. Residues: CASRPAGPRPLPQYF.

This clone was picked up one time. The chain links TRBV6-1 to TRBJ1-2; TRBD1 matches at 10 bases. The CDR3 is 14 residues long. After removal of 8 bases from V and 1 base from J, the junction contained 4 bases not matched to a gene. Germline V CDR1 and CDR2: MNHNS, SASEGT. The CDR3 here is CASGRTGGNYGYTF. CDR3 DNA: TGTGCCAGCGGGCGGACAGGGGGTAACTATGGCTACACCTTC.

The V call is TRBV18, the J call TRBJ2-7, with D perhaps TRBD2 (5 bases). CDR1 is KGHSH, CDR2 LQKENI, per germline. V lost 2 bases and J lost 0, with 14 bases in between. This CDR3 region has 16 residues. The chain's CDR3 is CASSPIQAGYSYEQYF. The CDR3 DNA reads as TGTGCCAGCTCACCAATCCAGGCGGGCTACTCCTACGAGCAGTACTTC.

This chain connects TRBV2 to TRBJ2-1; 9 positions match TRBD2. Losses at the gene ends were 5 bases for V and 7 bases for J; bases not matched to a gene: 9. CDR1 SNHLY and CDR2 FYNNEI come from the germline V gene. The CDR3 has 15 amino acids. The CDR3 protein is CASSRGSGRVNEQFF. CDR3 bases: TGTGCCAGCAGTCGTGGTAGCGGGAGAGTAAATGAGCAGTTCTTC.

V usage is TRBV19 and J usage is TRBJ1-5; no reliable D call. CDR3 length equals 13 residues. V was clipped by 7 bases and J by 5 bases, with 12 bases between them. Per the germline V gene, CDR1 is LNHDA and CDR2 is SQIVND (reference sequence). The CDR3 DNA is TGTGCCAGTACCATAAACCCGGATCAGCCCCAGCATTTT. Encoded protein: CASTINPDQPQHF.

The genes are TRBV29-1 and TRBJ1-2; 7 nucleotides match TRBD1. There are 16 residues in the CDR3. The V segment lost 4 bases and the J segment 0 bases; nucleotides outside the gene matches: 11. Germline V gene data show CDR1 as SQVTM and CDR2 as ANQGSEA. In nucleotides, the CDR3 is TGCAGCGTTGCGAAATCGCCGGGACAGTCTAACTATGGCTACACCTTC. Amino acid sequence: CSVAKSPGQSNYGYTF.

The chain uses TRBV7-6 and TRBJ2-2, with TRBD2 matching 8 bases. Germline assignment: CDR1 SGHVS and CDR2 FNYEAQ. This CDR3 is built from 21 residues. The V gene end was trimmed by 3 bases and the J gene end by 0 bases; junction bases not matched to a gene: 18. CDR3 sequence reads: CASSFVPPGGRPLANTGELFF. The CDR3 nucleotides are TGTGCCAGCAGCTTTGTTCCCCCTGGCGGGAGGCCCCTCGCGAACACCGGGGAGCTGTTTTTT. Full variable domain (missing parts from reference TRBV7-6 and TRBJ2-2): GAGVSQSPRYKVTKRGQDVALRCDPISGHVSLYWYRQALGQGPEFLTYFNYEAQQDKSGLPNDRFSAERPEGSISTLTIQRTEQRDSAMYRCASSFVPPGGRPLANTGELFFGEGSRLTVL.

V is TRBV28 and J is TRBJ2-5; 9 bases fit TRBD2. The ends lost 8 bases at V and 2 bases at J; junction bases unmatched: 6. There are 14 residues in the CDR3. Germline V lookup: CDR1 MDHEN, CDR2 SYDVKM. This CDR3 is CASSSGRSQETQYF. CDR3 DNA: TGTGCCAGCTCCAGCGGGAGGTCGCAAGAGACCCAGTACTTC.

This clone was recorded once. This chain connects TRBV7-9 to TRBJ2-7; D call uncertain. The CDR3 runs to 11 residues. Germline assignment: CDR1 SEHNR and CDR2 FQNEAQ (reference sequence). V lost 1 base and J 6 bases, leaving 4 bases between the germline ends. The CDR3 spells CASSLVGEQYF. CDR3 coding DNA: TGTGCCAGCAGCTTAGTCGGCGAGCAGTACTTC.